One sample yielded the 13 T cell receptor beta chains listed below, sequenced in a study of Tregs in tolerant kidney transplant recipients. Clones were read by immunoSEQ multiplex PCR, and TCRdb kept only the in-frame ones, dropping some. The sample lists tens of thousands of clones; around nine tenths were seen once. Recipients received nonmyeloablative bone marrow transplants from related graft donors, with transient mixed chimerism. The sample in question was CD4+ T cells from blood (PBMCs), obtained 24 months after the transplant. Source of these receptors: a human patient who received a combined kidney and bone marrow transplant. The graft donor may be the source of some T cells.

This clone was recorded once. The chain has TRBV11-2 and TRBJ2-5; TRBD2 aligns across 7 bases. Unmatched junction bases numbered 11, after V lost 1 base and J lost 6 bases. The germline V gene encodes CDR1 SGHAT and CDR2 FQNNGV. The CDR3 totals 16 residues. CDR3 in amino acids: CASSLVLNGGTKTQYF. CDR3 DNA sequence: TGTGCCAGCAGCTTAGTTCTAAACGGGGGGACGAAGACCCAGTACTTC.

The chain carries TRBV10-3 and TRBJ2-3; TRBD1 matches at 9 bases. This CDR3 has 19 residues. Losses at the gene ends were 7 bases for V and 0 bases for J; bases not matched to a gene: 17. Germline lookup yields CDR1 ENHRY and CDR2 SYGVKD. The CDR3 bases are TGTGCCATCAAGGTCCCGGGACAGGGTCTAACCTCTAGCACAGATACGCAGTATTTT. It is translated as CAIKVPGQGLTSSTDTQYF.

V is TRBV7-3 and J is TRBJ1-1; tentatively, D is TRBD1 (5 bases). V lost 1 base and J lost 1, with 10 bases in between. This CDR3 contains 15 residues. Germline assignment: CDR1 SGHTA and CDR2 FQGTGA. This CDR3 is CASSLNGGTNTEAFF. DNA for the CDR3: TGTGCCAGCAGCTTAAACGGGGGAACGAACACTGAAGCTTTCTTT.

The V and J genes are TRBV30 and TRBJ2-1; possibly TRBD2 for D (7 bases). In germline, CDR1 is GTSNPN, CDR2 SVGIG (reference sequence). The CDR3 loop spans 14 amino acids. V lost 1 base and J 4 bases, leaving 11 bases between the germline ends. CDR3 in DNA: TGTGCCTGGAGTGGCGGGGGCGGTTACAATGAGCAGTTCTTC. As protein: CAWSGGGGYNEQFF.

The chain joins TRBV28 to TRBJ2-1; D may be TRBD2 (5 bases). CDR1 is MDHEN, CDR2 SYDVKM, per germline. CDR3 length equals 14 residues. The V and J ends lost 0 bases and 7 bases respectively, with 10 bases between them. The CDR3 is CASSLWVARNEQFF. In DNA form, the CDR3 reads TGTGCCAGCAGTTTATGGGTAGCGAGGAATGAGCAGTTCTTC.

The chain links TRBV7-2 to TRBJ2-5; 9 bases match TRBD2. Trimming at V came to 3 bases and at J to 4 bases, leaving 3 bases not matched to a gene. Germline V gene lookup returns CDR1 SGHTA and CDR2 FQGNSA. The CDR3 loop spans 14 amino acids. CDR3 protein: CASSFTAGGETQYF. CDR3 sequence (DNA): TGTGCCAGCAGCTTCACAGCGGGAGGAGAGACCCAGTACTTC.

This chain joins TRBV5-4 and TRBJ2-7; TRBD1 matches 9 bases. Germline CDR1 reads SGHNT; CDR2 reads YYREEE (reference sequence). After removal of 4 bases from V and 2 bases from J, the junction contained 13 bases not matched to a gene. The CDR3 runs 17 residues. The CDR3 DNA reads as TGTGCCAGCAGCCTGGGACAGGGCACCCACCGTCCCTACGAGCAGTACTTC. It yields the protein CASSLGQGTHRPYEQYF.

The chain links TRBV6-5 to TRBJ2-3, with D possibly matching TRBD1 (6 bases). The germline V gene encodes CDR1 MNHEY and CDR2 SVGAGI. This CDR3 has 16 residues. The ends were cut back, 2 bases at V and 5 bases at J, with 17 bases in the middle. Here the CDR3 DNA reads TGTGCCAGCAGTTACCATCAACAGGGTTTCGTAGATACGCAGTATTTT. Protein product: CASSYHQQGFVDTQYF.

This chain connects TRBV5-6 to TRBJ2-4, with TRBD1 as a possible D gene (6 bases). This CDR3 is built from 15 residues. Germline V gene sequence: CDR1 SGHDT, CDR2 YYEEEE. V lost 4 bases and J lost 8, with 19 bases in between. The CDR3 loop reads CASSGRGLPWDIQYF. The CDR3 nucleotides are TGTGCCAGCAGCGGCAGGGGCCTGCCGTGGGACATTCAGTACTTC.

This chain uses TRBV6-6 with TRBJ2-1; D perhaps matches TRBD2 (5 bases). The CDR3 has 13 residues. Trimming stripped 5 bases from V and 0 bases from J, with 5 bases between. Germline V gene lookup returns CDR1 MNHNY and CDR2 SVGAGI (reference sequence). CDR3 protein: CASSAGSYNEQFF. CDR3 bases: TGTGCCAGCAGTGCGGGCTCCTACAATGAGCAGTTCTTC.

The chain combines TRBV7-9 with TRBJ2-7, with 7 nucleotides matching TRBD2. CDR1 is SEHNR, CDR2 FQNEAQ, per germline (reference sequence). V lost 1 base to trimming and J lost 2 bases; unmatched junction nucleotides: 2. This CDR3 comprises 14 residues. This chain's CDR3 is CASSLGGSTYEQYF. CDR3 DNA sequence: TGTGCCAGCAGCTTAGGCGGGAGCACCTACGAGCAGTACTTC.

The chain carries TRBV6-5 and TRBJ2-2, with 10 bases identical to TRBD2. Germline V CDR1 and CDR2: MNHEY, SVGAGI. J was trimmed by 2 bases and V by 8 bases; bases with no gene match: 2. The CDR3 extends over 14 amino acids. CDR3 protein: CASRTSGNTGELFF. The CDR3 DNA sequence: TGTGCCAGCCGGACTAGCGGTAACACCGGGGAGCTGTTTTTT.

The chain combines TRBV7-2 with TRBJ2-7; the D is unclear. Germline V gene sequence: CDR1 SGHTA, CDR2 FQGNSA. V dropped 1 base and J dropped 3 bases, with 13 bases sitting between them. The CDR3 runs to 15 residues. CDR3 in DNA: TGTGCCAGCAGCTTAGAGGTTCTAGGCAGCTACGAGCAGTACTTC. It translates to CASSLEVLGSYEQYF. Based on the CDR3 plus reference TRBV7-2 and TRBJ2-7, the full variable domain is GAGVSQSPSNKVTEKGKDVELRCDPISGHTALYWYRQSLGQGLEFLIYFQGNSAPDKSGLPSDRFSAERTGGSVSTLTIQRTQQEDSAVYLCASSLEVLGSYEQYFGPGTRLTVT.